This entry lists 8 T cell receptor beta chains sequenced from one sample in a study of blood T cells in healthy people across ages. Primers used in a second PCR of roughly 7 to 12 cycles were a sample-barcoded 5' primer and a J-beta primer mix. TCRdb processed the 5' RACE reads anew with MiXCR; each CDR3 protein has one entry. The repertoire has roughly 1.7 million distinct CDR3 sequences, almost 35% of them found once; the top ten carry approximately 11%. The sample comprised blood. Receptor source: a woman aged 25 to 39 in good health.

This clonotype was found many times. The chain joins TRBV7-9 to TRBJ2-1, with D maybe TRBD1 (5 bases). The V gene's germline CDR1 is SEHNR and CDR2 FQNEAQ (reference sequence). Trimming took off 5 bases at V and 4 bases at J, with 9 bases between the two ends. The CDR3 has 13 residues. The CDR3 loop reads CASSLRQYNEQFF. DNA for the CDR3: TGTGCCAGCAGCCTCCGACAGTACAATGAGCAGTTCTTC. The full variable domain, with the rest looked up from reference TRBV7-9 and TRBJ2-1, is DTGVSQNPRHKITKRGQNVTFRCDPISEHNRLYWYRQTLGQGPEFLTYFQNEAQLEKSRLLSDRFSAERPKGSFSTLEIQRTEQGDSAMYLCASSLRQYNEQFFGPGTRLTVL.

The DNA for the CDR3 is TGTGCCACCAGTTACTGGGCTAGCGGGAGAGTAGATGAGCAGTTCTTC. Protein sequence: CATSYWASGRVDEQFF. The rearrangement uses TRBV24-1 and TRBJ2-1; 10 positions agree with TRBD2. The germline gives CDR1 KGHDR, CDR2 SFDVKD. CDR3 size: 16 residues. The V and J ends lost 6 bases and 8 bases, in that order; junction bases with no gene match: 12.

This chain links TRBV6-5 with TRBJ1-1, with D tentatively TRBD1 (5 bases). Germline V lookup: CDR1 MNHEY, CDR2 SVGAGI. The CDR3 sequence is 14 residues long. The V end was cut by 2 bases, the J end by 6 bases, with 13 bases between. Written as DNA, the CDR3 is TGTGCCAGCAGTTACGAGGTGAGGGACGCTGAAGCTTTCTTT. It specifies CASSYEVRDAEAFF.

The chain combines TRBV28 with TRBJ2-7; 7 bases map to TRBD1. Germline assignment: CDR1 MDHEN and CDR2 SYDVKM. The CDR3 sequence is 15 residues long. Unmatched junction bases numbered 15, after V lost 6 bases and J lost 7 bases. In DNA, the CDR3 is TGTGCCAGCAGAATAGTAAGGGGGCCCTACAATGAGCAGTACTTC. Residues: CASRIVRGPYNEQYF.

CDR3 coding DNA: TGTGCCAGCAGCGTCCGGGGGGATCAGCCCCAGCATTTT. Protein sequence: CASSVRGDQPQHF. The chain carries TRBV13 and TRBJ1-5, with D perhaps TRBD1 (5 bases). The CDR3 runs to 13 residues. Per the germline V gene, CDR1 is PRHDT and CDR2 is FYEKMQ (reference sequence). V lost 5 bases and J lost 5, with 10 bases in between. The entire variable domain, with the rest obtained from reference TRBV13 and TRBJ1-5, is as follows: AAGVIQSPRHLIKEKRETATLKCYPIPRHDTVYWYQQGPGQDPQFLISFYEKMQSDKGSIPDRFSAQQFSDYHSELNMSSLELGDSALYFCASSVRGDQPQHFGDGTRLSIL.

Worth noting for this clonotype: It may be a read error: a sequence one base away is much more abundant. The CDR3 nucleotides are TGCAGCGTTGTGGGACAGGGAGGTTCCTACGTGCAGTACTTC. Encoded protein: CSVVGQGGSYVQYF. The gene calls are TRBV29-1 and TRBJ2-7, with 9 nucleotides matching TRBD1. This CDR3 has 14 amino acids. Per germline, CDR1 SQVTM and CDR2 ANQGSEA.

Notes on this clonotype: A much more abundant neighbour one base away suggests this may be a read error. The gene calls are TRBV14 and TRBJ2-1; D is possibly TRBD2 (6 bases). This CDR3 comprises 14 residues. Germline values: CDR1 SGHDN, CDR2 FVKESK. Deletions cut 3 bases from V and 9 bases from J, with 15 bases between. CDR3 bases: TGTGCCAGCAGCCAGGATCTAGCGAGGCGTGAGCAGTTCTTC. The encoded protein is CASSQDLARREQFF.

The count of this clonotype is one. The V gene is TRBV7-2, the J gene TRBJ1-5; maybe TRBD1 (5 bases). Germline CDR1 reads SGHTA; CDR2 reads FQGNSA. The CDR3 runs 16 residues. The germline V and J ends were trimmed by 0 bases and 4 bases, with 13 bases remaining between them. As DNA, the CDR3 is TGTGCCAGCAGCTTAGCCTCCACGACAGAGAATCAGCCCCAGCATTTT. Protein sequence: CASSLASTTENQPQHF.